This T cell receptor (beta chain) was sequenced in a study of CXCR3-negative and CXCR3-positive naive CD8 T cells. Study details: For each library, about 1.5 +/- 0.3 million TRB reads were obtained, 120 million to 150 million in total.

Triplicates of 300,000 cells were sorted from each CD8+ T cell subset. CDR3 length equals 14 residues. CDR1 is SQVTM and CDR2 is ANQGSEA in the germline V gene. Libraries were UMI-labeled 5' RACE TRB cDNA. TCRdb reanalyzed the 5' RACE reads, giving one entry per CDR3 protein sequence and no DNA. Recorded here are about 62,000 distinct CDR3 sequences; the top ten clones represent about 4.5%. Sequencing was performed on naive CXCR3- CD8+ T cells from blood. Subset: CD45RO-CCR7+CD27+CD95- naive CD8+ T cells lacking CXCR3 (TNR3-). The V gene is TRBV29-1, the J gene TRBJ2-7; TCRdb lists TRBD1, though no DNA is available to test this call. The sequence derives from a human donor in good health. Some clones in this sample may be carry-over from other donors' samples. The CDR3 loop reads CSVSGTADSYEQYF.